A single sample is the source of the 8 T cell receptor beta chains below, sequenced in a study of shared clonotypes between healthy human individuals. TCRdb's copy holds only in-frame clones and misses some; the assay was immunoSEQ multiplex PCR. The data contain approximately 400,000 clones, 90% to 97% of them singletons. The sample consisted of memory CD8+ T cells sorted from blood. The subset here: CD45RO+ cells pooled with CCR7-negative TemRA cells. These receptors came from a man aged 25 to 40 in good health.

The rearrangement joins TRBV11-2 to TRBJ1-1; D uncertain. This CDR3 is 16 amino acids long. V lost 1 base and J 1 base, leaving 13 bases between the germline ends. CDR1 is SGHAT and CDR2 is FQNNGV in the germline V gene. CDR3 sequence: CASSLVRGSRNTEAFF. The DNA of the CDR3 is TGTGCCAGCAGCTTAGTCCGGGGTTCTAGGAACACTGAAGCTTTCTTT.

The chain couples TRBV7-3 to TRBJ2-3, with a weak D call TRBD2 (6 bases). V lost 5 bases to trimming and J lost 7 bases, with 19 bases between them. This CDR3 spans 15 amino acids. The V gene's germline CDR1 is SGHTA and CDR2 FQGTGA. CDR3 protein: CASSPVRSGPHTQYF. CDR3 DNA sequence: TGTGCCAGCAGCCCAGTGCGGAGCGGGCCCCATACGCAGTATTTT. The whole variable domain, remainder taken from reference TRBV7-3 and TRBJ2-3, is GAGVSQTPSNKVTEKGKYVELRCDPISGHTALYWYRQSLGQGPEFLIYFQGTGAADDSGLPNDRFFAVRPEGSVSTLKIQRTERGDSAVYLCASSPVRSGPHTQYFGPGTRLTVL.

This chain links TRBV7-3 with TRBJ2-3; 9 nucleotides match TRBD2. Trimming took 5 bases from V and 4 from J; bases not matched to a gene: 7. This CDR3 contains 15 residues. The germline V gene encodes CDR1 SGHTA and CDR2 FQGTGA. The chain's CDR3 is CASSRYSGRPDTQYF. Here the CDR3 DNA reads TGTGCCAGCAGCCGCTATAGCGGGAGACCAGATACGCAGTATTTT.

V usage is TRBV2 and J usage is TRBJ2-3; a weak D match, TRBD2 (6 bases). The germline gives CDR1 SNHLY, CDR2 FYNNEI. The germline V and J ends were trimmed by 4 bases and 4 bases, with 15 bases remaining between them. The CDR3 length is 15 residues. The CDR3 DNA reads TGTGCCAGCAGTGTTTTTTCTAGCGTAGCAGATACGCAGTATTTT. As protein: CASSVFSSVADTQYF.

The table lists this clone with a count of one. The J gene is TRBJ1-1, the V gene TRBV28; the D is unclear. This CDR3 contains 13 residues. The V end was cut by 3 bases, the J end by 4 bases, with 9 bases between. The germline gives CDR1 MDHEN, CDR2 SYDVKM. CDR3 in DNA: TGTGCCAGCAGTTTTGGGATGAGCACTGAAGCTTTCTTT. Its translation is CASSFGMSTEAFF.

The J gene is TRBJ1-2, the V gene TRBV5-4, with 9 bases that match TRBD1. Unmatched junction bases numbered 6, after V lost 4 bases and J lost 5 bases. The germline V gene encodes CDR1 SGHNT and CDR2 YYREEE (reference sequence). The CDR3 is made up of 14 amino acids. The CDR3 sequence: CASSPRDREYGYTF. CDR3 coding DNA: TGTGCCAGCAGCCCCCGGGACAGGGAATATGGCTACACCTTC.

In DNA form, the CDR3 reads TGTGCCAGCGGCGACAGGGCAGGAAACACCATATATTTT. Translating gives CASGDRAGNTIYF. The chain has TRBV6-5 and TRBJ1-3; 7 nucleotides line up with TRBD1. The CDR3 length is 13 residues. Germline CDR1 MNHEY, CDR2 SVGAGI. V lost 8 bases, J lost 4 bases, and 5 bases stayed unmatched.

The gene calls are TRBV2 and TRBJ1-1; tentatively, D is TRBD1 (6 bases). V lost 7 bases, J lost 2 bases, and 14 bases lay in between. The CDR3 sequence is 14 residues long. Germline V lookup: CDR1 SNHLY, CDR2 FYNNEI. The CDR3 is CASKAGDLNTEAFF. The CDR3 nucleotides are TGTGCCAGCAAGGCAGGGGACCTAAACACTGAAGCTTTCTTT.